The 6 T cell receptor beta chains reported below all come from one sample, sequenced in a study of cytomegalovirus exposure and HLA in healthy donors. It was with 60 Vbeta and 13 Jbeta primers that the PCR ran. The data were produced by immunoSEQ multiplex PCR, yet TCRdb's version contains in-frame clones alone and is incomplete. The sample holds 150,000 or so clones, approximately 72% seen once. The sample taken for sequencing was PBMCs. The receptors shown here come from a human donor in good health.

The chain couples TRBV30 to TRBJ1-1; 7 bases fit TRBD1. V was pared by 5 bases and J by 2 bases, with 5 bases of the junction left unmatched. This CDR3 is 13 amino acids long. Germline values: CDR1 GTSNPN, CDR2 SVGIG (reference sequence). CDR3 DNA sequence: TGTGCCTGGGCCAGACAGGGAAACACTGAAGCTTTCTTT. Its translation: CAWARQGNTEAFF.

The chain combines TRBV7-9 with TRBJ2-1, with 16 bases fitting TRBD2. Germline V gene sequence: CDR1 SEHNR, CDR2 FQNEAQ (reference sequence). Trimming at V came to 5 bases and at J to 9 bases, leaving 10 bases not matched to a gene. CDR3 length: 17 residues. The CDR3 coding sequence is TGTGCCAGCAGCCCGGGACTAGCGGGGGGGCTGGTCGTTGAGCAGTTCTTC. As protein: CASSPGLAGGLVVEQFF.

This clone has only a few counts. The chain uses TRBV19 and TRBJ1-6, with TRBD1 matching 9 bases. Trimming cost V 6 bases and J 7 bases; bases outside gene matches: 7. Germline assignment: CDR1 LNHDA and CDR2 SQIVND (reference sequence). The CDR3 covers 15 residues. The CDR3 nucleotides read TGTGCCAGTAGCGCGCTGGGACAGGGAAATTCACCCCTCCACTTT. Encoded protein: CASSALGQGNSPLHF. The full variable domain, completed using reference TRBV19 and TRBJ1-6, is DGGITQSPKYLFRKEGQNVTLSCEQNLNHDAMYWYRQDPGQGLRLIYYSQIVNDFQKGDIAEGYSVSREKKESFPLTVTSAQKNPTAFYLCASSALGQGNSPLHFGNGTRLTVT.

The chain is built from TRBV6-6 and TRBJ2-3; TRBD2 aligns across 8 bases. The CDR3 has 14 amino acids. V lost 2 bases to trimming and J lost 7 bases; unmatched junction nucleotides: 5. Germline CDR1 and CDR2: MNHNY and SVGAGI (reference sequence). The CDR3 DNA reads as TGTGCCAGCAGTTACACCGAGCGGGGGAATACGCAGTATTTT. It yields the protein CASSYTERGNTQYF.

The chain is built from TRBV5-1 and TRBJ1-3; 9 bases fit TRBD1. The trim removed 1 base at V and 3 bases at J, leaving 2 bases unmatched. CDR1 and CDR2 from the germline V gene are SGHRS and YFSETQ. CDR3 length equals 15 residues. Here the CDR3 DNA reads TGCGCCAGCAGCTTGACAGGGGGCTATGGAAACACCATATATTTT. This gives the protein CASSLTGGYGNTIYF.

CDR3 in DNA: TGTGCCAGCAGTTATACAGGGGGCGTGTCGTGCATTCAGTACTTC. It is translated as CASSYTGGVSCIQYF. The chain employs TRBV6-7 and TRBJ2-4; TRBD1 agrees at 9 bases. TRBV6-7 is noted as an ORF with a role that remains uncertain. The CDR3 consists of 15 residues. J was trimmed by 9 bases and V by 3 bases; bases with no gene match: 9.